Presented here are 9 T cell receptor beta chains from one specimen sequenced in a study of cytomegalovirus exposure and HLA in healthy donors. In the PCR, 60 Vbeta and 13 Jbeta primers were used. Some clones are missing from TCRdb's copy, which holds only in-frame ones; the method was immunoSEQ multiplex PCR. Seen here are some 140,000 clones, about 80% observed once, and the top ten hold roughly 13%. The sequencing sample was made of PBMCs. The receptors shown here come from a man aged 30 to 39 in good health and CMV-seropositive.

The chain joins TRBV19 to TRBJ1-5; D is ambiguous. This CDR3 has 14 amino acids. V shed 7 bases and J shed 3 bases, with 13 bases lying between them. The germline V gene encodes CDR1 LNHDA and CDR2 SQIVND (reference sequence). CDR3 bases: TGTGCCAGTACCATGATAGCAATCAATCAGCCCCAGCATTTT. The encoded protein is CASTMIAINQPQHF.

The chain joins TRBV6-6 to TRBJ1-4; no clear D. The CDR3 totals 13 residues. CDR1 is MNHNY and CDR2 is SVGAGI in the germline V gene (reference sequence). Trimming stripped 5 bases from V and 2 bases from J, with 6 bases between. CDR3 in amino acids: CASSGQTNEKLFF. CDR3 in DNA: TGTGCCAGCAGTGGCCAGACTAATGAAAAACTGTTTTTT.

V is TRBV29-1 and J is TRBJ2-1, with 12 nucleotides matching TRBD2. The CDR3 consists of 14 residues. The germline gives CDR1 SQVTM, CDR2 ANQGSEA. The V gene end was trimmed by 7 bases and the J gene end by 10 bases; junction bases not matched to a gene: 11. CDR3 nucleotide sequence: TGCAGCGGGGCACTAGCGGGAGGTTCGGGGGAGCAGTTCTTC. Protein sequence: CSGALAGGSGEQFF.

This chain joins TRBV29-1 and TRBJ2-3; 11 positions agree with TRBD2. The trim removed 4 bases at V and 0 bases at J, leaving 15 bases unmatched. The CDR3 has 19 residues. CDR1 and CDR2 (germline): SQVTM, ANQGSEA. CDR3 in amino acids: CSVGISGLAETTSTDTQYF. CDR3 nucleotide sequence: TGCAGCGTTGGTATATCGGGACTAGCGGAAACTACTAGCACAGATACGCAGTATTTT.

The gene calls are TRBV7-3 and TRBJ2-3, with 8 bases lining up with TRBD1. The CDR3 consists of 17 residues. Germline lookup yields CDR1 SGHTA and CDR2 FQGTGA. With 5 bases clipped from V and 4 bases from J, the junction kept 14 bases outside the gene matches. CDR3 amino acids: CASSPKGDRHNADTQYF. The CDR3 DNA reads TGTGCCAGCAGCCCCAAGGGGGACAGGCACAATGCAGATACGCAGTATTTT.

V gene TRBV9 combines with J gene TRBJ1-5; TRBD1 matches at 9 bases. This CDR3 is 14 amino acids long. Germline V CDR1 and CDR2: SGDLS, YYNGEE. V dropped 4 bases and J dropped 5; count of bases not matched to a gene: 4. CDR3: CASSSGTGYQPQHF. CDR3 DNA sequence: TGTGCCAGCAGCTCGGGGACAGGGTATCAGCCCCAGCATTTT.

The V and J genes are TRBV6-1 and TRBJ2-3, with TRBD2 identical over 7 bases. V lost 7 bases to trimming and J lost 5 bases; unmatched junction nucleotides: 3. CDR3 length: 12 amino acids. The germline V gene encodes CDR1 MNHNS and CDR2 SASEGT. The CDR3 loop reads CASKPSGDTQYF. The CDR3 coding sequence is TGTGCCAGCAAGCCTAGCGGAGATACGCAGTATTTT.

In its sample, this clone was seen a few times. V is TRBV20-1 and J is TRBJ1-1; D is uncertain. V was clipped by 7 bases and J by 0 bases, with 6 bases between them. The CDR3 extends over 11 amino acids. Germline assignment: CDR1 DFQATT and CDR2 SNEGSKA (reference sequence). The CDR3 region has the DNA TGCAGTGTACAGATGAACACTGAAGCTTTCTTT. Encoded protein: CSVQMNTEAFF.

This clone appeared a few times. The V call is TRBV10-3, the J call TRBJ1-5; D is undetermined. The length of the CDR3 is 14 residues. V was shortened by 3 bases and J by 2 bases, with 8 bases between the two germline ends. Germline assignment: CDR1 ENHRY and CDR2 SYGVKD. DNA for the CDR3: TGTGCCATCAGTGACGGAGGAGGCAATCAGCCCCAGCATTTT. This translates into CAISDGGGNQPQHF.